Presented here are 8 T cell receptor beta chains from one specimen sequenced in a study of blood T cell repertoires in COVID-19. The table came from immunoSEQ multiplex PCR; TCRdb's copy has only in-frame clones and leaves some out. The sample shows roughly 63,000 clones, 60% to 80% of them seen only once. Material for sequencing was peripheral blood. The receptors here all came from a man older than 75 with acute or convalescent COVID-19.

This clone was picked up many times. The chain employs TRBV9 and TRBJ2-7; tentative D call: TRBD1 (6 bases). Per germline, CDR1 SGDLS and CDR2 YYNGEE. This CDR3 spans 14 amino acids. V was clipped by 0 bases and J by 4 bases, with 11 bases between them. For the CDR3, the DNA is TGTGCCAGCAGCGTAGGGACAGAGGCATACGAGCAGTACTTC. It is translated as CASSVGTEAYEQYF.

V usage is TRBV5-4 and J usage is TRBJ2-1; 9 nucleotides align to TRBD2. After removal of 0 bases from V and 2 bases from J, the junction contained 6 bases not matched to a gene. The CDR3 sequence is 17 residues long. CDR1 and CDR2 from the germline V gene are SGHNT and YYREEE (reference sequence). Written as DNA, the CDR3 is TGTGCCAGCAGCTTGGTGTTAGCGGGAGTAACCTACAATGAGCAGTTCTTC. Translating it yields CASSLVLAGVTYNEQFF. The whole variable domain, remainder taken from reference TRBV5-4 and TRBJ2-1, is ETGVTQSPTHLIKTRGQQVTLRCSSQSGHNTVSWYQQALGQGPQFIFQYYREEENGRGNFPPRFSGLQFPNYSSELNVNALELDDSALYLCASSLVLAGVTYNEQFFGPGTRLTVL.

This clone was seen only a few times. This sequence joins TRBV2 and TRBJ1-6; D is perhaps TRBD1 (6 bases). This CDR3 region has 16 residues. Deletions cut 5 bases from V and 0 bases from J, with 11 bases between. CDR1 and CDR2 from the germline V gene are SNHLY and FYNNEI. In DNA form, the CDR3 reads TGTGCCAGCAGTAGACAGGAGAGCTCCTATAATTCACCCCTCCACTTT. Translating gives CASSRQESSYNSPLHF.

This sequence joins TRBV5-1 and TRBJ1-4; 9 nucleotides line up with TRBD1. CDR3 length: 15 amino acids. Germline lookup yields CDR1 SGHRS and CDR2 YFSETQ. The ends lost 4 bases at V and 2 bases at J; junction bases unmatched: 3. CDR3 protein: CASSRTGVTNEKLFF. CDR3 DNA: TGCGCCAGCAGCCGGACAGGGGTGACTAATGAAAAACTGTTTTTT.

The gene calls are TRBV11-2 and TRBJ2-1, with D possibly matching TRBD1 (6 bases). Trimming cost V 4 bases and J 4 bases, with 14 bases left between them. The germline V gene encodes CDR1 SGHAT and CDR2 FQNNGV. This CDR3 region has 15 residues. The CDR3 bases are TGTGCCAGCAGCTACCAGGACAGACTTTACAATGAGCAGTTCTTC. Amino acid sequence: CASSYQDRLYNEQFF.

V and J are TRBV2 and TRBJ1-5; D is perhaps TRBD1 (5 bases). This CDR3 is built from 13 residues. V was pared by 6 bases and J by 4 bases, with 10 bases between. The germline gives CDR1 SNHLY, CDR2 FYNNEI. The CDR3 loop is CASSLTENQPQHF. The CDR3 DNA reads as TGTGCCAGCAGCTTGACAGAAAATCAGCCCCAGCATTTT.

The chain carries TRBV2 and TRBJ2-5; 7 bases line up with TRBD1. The germline V gene has CDR1 SNHLY and CDR2 FYNNEI. Trimming at V came to 8 bases and at J to 5 bases, leaving 8 bases not matched to a gene. The CDR3 totals 13 residues. CDR3 coding DNA: TGTGCCAGCGGAGGAGAGGGGGCGGAGACCCAGTACTTC. This codes for CASGGEGAETQYF.

This clone showed up just once. The V call is TRBV3-1 (or the pseudogene TRBV3-2), the J call TRBJ2-3, with D perhaps TRBD2 (6 bases). Germline V lookup: CDR1 LGHDT, CDR2 YNNKEL (reference sequence). Trimming removed 1 base at V and 1 base at J, with 12 bases between. The CDR3 length is 16 residues. The CDR3 protein is CASSQGPPGGTDTQYF. Here the CDR3 DNA reads TGTGCCAGCAGCCAAGGTCCCCCGGGGGGCACAGATACGCAGTATTTT.